A single T cell receptor beta chain is shown here with its context. What it recognizes is unknown. The data are from a study of T cell responses to AZD1222 COVID-19 vaccine. About the study: Analysis merged second doses at about 4 or about 12 weeks. Findings and caveats of the study: White British donors predominated, females outnumbered males, and clonal diversity was possibly underestimated. Spike as a whole was targeted by vaccine-associated CD4 TCRs, dominant at 160-218 and 743-854.

The data were produced by immunoSEQ multiplex PCR, yet TCRdb's version contains in-frame clones alone and is incomplete. The sample gives tens of thousands of clones, roughly nine tenths of which show up once; around 7% is in the top ten. In germline, CDR1 is MNHEY, CDR2 SVGAGI. This CDR3 has 14 amino acids. Trimming took 6 bases from V and 4 from J; bases not matched to a gene: 4. The chain uses TRBV6-5 and TRBJ1-1, with TRBD1 matching over 11 bases. Sequenced here: peripheral blood, sampled on day 0 of AZD1222 vaccination. The clonotype comes from an adult in good health. This chain's CDR3 is CASSKGQGGTEAFF. CDR3 nucleotides: TGTGCCAGCAGCAAGGGACAGGGGGGCACTGAAGCTTTCTTT.